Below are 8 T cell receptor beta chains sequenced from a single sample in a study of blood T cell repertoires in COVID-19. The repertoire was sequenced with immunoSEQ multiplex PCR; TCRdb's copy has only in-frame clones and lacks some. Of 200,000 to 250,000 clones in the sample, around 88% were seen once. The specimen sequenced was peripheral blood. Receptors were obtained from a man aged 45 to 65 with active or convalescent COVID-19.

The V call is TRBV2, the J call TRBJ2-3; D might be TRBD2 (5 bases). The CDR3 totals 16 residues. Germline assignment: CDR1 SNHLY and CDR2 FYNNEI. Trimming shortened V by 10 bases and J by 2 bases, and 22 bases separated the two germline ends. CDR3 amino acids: CATRRDSLLLTDTQYF. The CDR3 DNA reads TGTGCCACCCGACGGGATTCTCTTCTACTCACAGATACGCAGTATTTT.

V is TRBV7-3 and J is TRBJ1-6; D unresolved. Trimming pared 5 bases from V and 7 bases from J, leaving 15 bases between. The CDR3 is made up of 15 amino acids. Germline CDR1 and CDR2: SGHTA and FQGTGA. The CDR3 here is CASSPLGGGNSPLHF. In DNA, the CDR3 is TGTGCCAGCAGCCCCTTAGGTGGAGGGAATTCACCCCTCCACTTT.

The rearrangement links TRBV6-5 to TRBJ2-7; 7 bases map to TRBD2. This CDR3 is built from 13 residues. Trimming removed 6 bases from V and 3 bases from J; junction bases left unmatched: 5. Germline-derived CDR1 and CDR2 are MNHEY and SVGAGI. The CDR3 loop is CASRRESYYEQYF. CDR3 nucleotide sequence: TGTGCCAGCAGGCGGGAGAGCTACTACGAGCAGTACTTC.

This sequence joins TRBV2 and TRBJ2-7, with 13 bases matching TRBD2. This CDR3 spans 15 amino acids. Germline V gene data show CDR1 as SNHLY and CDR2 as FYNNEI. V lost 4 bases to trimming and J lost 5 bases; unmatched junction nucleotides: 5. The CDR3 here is CASSVLAGGQDEQYF. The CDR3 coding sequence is TGTGCCAGCAGTGTACTAGCGGGAGGGCAGGACGAGCAGTACTTC. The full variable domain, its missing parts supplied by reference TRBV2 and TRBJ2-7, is EPEVTQTPSHQVTQMGQEVILRCVPISNHLYFYWYRQILGQKVEFLVSFYNNEISEKSEIFDDQFSVERPDGSNFTLKIRSTKLEDSAMYFCASSVLAGGQDEQYFGPGTRLTVT.

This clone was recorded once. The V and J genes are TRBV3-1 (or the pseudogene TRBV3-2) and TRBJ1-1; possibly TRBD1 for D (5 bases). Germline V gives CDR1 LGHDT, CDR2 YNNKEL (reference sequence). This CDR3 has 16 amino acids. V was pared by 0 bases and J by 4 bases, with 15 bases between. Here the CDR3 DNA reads TGTGCCAGCAGCCAAGACGGTCCGGGGGGGAGCACTGAAGCTTTCTTT. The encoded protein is CASSQDGPGGSTEAFF.

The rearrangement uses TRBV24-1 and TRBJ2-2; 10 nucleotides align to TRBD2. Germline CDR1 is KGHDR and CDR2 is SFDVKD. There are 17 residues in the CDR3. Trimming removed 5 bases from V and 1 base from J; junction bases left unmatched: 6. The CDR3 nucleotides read TGTGCCACCAGTGCTAGCGGGAGTTCTGAGAACACCGGGGAGCTGTTTTTT. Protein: CATSASGSSENTGELFF.

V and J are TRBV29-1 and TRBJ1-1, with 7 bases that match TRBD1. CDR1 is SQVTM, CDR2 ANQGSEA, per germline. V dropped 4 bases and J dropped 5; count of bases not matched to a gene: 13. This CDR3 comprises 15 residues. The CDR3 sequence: CSVGGEGGGRTEAFF. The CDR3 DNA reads TGCAGCGTTGGAGGGGAAGGGGGCGGTCGGACTGAAGCTTTCTTT.

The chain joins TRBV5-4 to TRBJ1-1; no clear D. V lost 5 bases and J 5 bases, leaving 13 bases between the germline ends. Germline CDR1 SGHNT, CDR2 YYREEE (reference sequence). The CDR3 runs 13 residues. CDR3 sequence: CASRLELETEAFF. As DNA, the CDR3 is TGTGCCAGCAGGCTGGAGCTGGAGACTGAAGCTTTCTTT.